This TCR beta chain was retrieved from a study of blood T cells in healthy people across ages. Study overall: Capturing about one barcoded beta molecule per two T cells was achieved by template switching.

The germline V gene has CDR1 SNHLY and CDR2 FYNNEI. This CDR3 region has 14 residues. V gave up 6 bases and J gave up 9 bases; unmatched junction bases: 8. The study, taken as a whole, reports: Naive T cell percentage and TCR beta diversity correlated strongly.

Concerning this clonotype itself: The antigen is unknown.

A J-beta primer mix and a sample-barcoded 5' primer were used in a second PCR of roughly 6 to 11 cycles. TCRdb recomputed calls from the 5' RACE reads with MiXCR, one row per CDR3 protein. The sample has 750,000 or so distinct CDR3 sequences; 25% are singletons. These data were also filed under a second study, of T cells of mothers and their children. Per that study: The extracted RNA was employed in its entirety for cDNA synthesis, at 1.5 ug per 15 ul.

This clonotype was sampled from a boy between 10 and 17 years old in good health. The sequencing sample was made of blood. The V gene is TRBV2, the J gene TRBJ1-6; 7 nucleotides agree with TRBD1. CDR3 residues: CASRPGTVGSPLHF. The CDR3 DNA follows: TGTGCCAGCAGGCCCGGGACAGTTGGTTCACCCCTCCACTTT.